This entry concerns a single T cell receptor (beta chain). Its antigen is not known. The sample is drawn from a study of OX40 agonist ivuxolimab in advanced cancers. At the level of the study: With ivuxolimab, an agonistic anti-OX40 (CD134) antibody, patients were treated. The study enrolled dose-escalation patients with hepatocellular carcinoma, melanoma, renal cell or head and neck cancer. The dose-escalation cohort was about 87% male, with a mean age of around 60 years, ranging about 23 to 80. Study-wide results and limits: Relative to CD4+ cells, CD8+ T cells on average had more expanded clones.

V lost 8 bases, J lost 4 bases, and 1 base stayed unmatched. Germline V gene sequence: CDR1 MNHEY, CDR2 SMNVEV (reference sequence). This CDR3 has 11 amino acids. Repertoires were generated with immunoSEQ multiplex PCR, while TCRdb's copy carries only in-frame clones and drops some. The profile shows 65,000 to 90,000 clones, approximately 86% of them singletons. This material consisted of CD4+ or CD8+ T cells sorted from blood, taken in a trial of the OX40 agonist ivuxolimab. The sequence was obtained from an adult with an advanced solid tumor such as melanoma, head and neck, liver or kidney cancer. This chain connects TRBV27 to TRBJ1-1, with 7 bases fitting TRBD1. DNA of the CDR3: TGTGCCAGCCACAGGGGCACTGAAGCTTTCTTT. Its translation is CASHRGTEAFF.